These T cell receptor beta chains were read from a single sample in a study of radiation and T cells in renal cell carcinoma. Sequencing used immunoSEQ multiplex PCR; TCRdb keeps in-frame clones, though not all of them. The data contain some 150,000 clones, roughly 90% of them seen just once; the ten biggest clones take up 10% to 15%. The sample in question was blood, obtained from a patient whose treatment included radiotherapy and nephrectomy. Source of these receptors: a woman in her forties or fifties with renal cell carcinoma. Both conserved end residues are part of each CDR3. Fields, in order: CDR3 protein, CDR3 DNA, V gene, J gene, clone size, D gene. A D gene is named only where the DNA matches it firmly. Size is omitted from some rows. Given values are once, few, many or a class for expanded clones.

CDR3: CASSHGTKQETQYF; DNA: TGTGCCAGCTCACACGGGACGAAGCAAGAGACCCAGTACTTC; V: TRBV18; J: TRBJ2-5; size: .; D: .
CDR3: CASSQPRGGKEAFF; DNA: TGTGCCAGCAGCCAACCAAGGGGAGGCAAAGAAGCTTTCTTT; V: TRBV14; J: TRBJ1-1; size: .; D: .
CDR3: CASSSIPSGTDTQYF; DNA: TGTGCCAGCAGTTCCATCCCTAGCGGCACAGATACGCAGTATTTT; V: TRBV28; J: TRBJ2-3; size: .; D: .
CDR3: CSAVSGADGELFF; DNA: TGCAGCGCCGTTAGTGGGGCAGACGGGGAGCTGTTTTTT; V: TRBV29-1; J: TRBJ2-2; size: .; D: .
CDR3: CASSVGNTGELFF; DNA: TGCGCCAGCAGTGTGGGGAACACCGGGGAGCTGTTTTTT; V: TRBV10-1; J: TRBJ2-2; size: .; D: .
CDR3: CASSPTGGSNQPQHF; DNA: TGTGCCAGCAGCCCAACAGGGGGCAGCAATCAGCCCCAGCATTTT; V: TRBV7-2; J: TRBJ1-5; size: .; D: TRBD1
CDR3: CASARQAHGNYGYTF; DNA: TGTGCCAGCGCACGACAGGCCCACGGTAACTATGGCTACACCTTC; V: TRBV6-6; J: TRBJ1-2; size: .; D: .
CDR3: CASSRGAASGNTIYF; DNA: TGTGCCAGCAGCCGGGGGGCAGCCTCTGGAAACACCATATATTTT; V: TRBV5-4; J: TRBJ1-3; size: .; D: .
CDR3: CSARDSYEQYF; DNA: TGCAGTGCCAGGGACAGTTACGAGCAGTACTTC; V: TRBV20-1; J: TRBJ2-7; size: few; D: TRBD1
CDR3: CASSEGGAEGYTF; DNA: TGTGCCAGCAGTGAAGGGGGGGCAGAGGGCTACACCTTC; V: TRBV6-1; J: TRBJ1-2; size: .; D: .
CDR3: CASSLVRGKAYGYTF; DNA: TGTGCCAGCAGCTTAGTTAGAGGGAAGGCCTATGGCTACACCTTC; V: TRBV11-3; J: TRBJ1-2; size: .; D: .
CDR3: CASSQDWTSGGTVTDTQYF; DNA: TGCGCCAGCAGCCAAGATTGGACTAGCGGGGGGACCGTCACAGATACGCAGTATTTT; V: TRBV4-3; J: TRBJ2-3; size: .; D: TRBD2
CDR3: CASSPRTGGTGELFF; DNA: TGTGCCAGCAGCCCCCGGACGGGAGGCACCGGGGAGCTGTTTTTT; V: TRBV5-6; J: TRBJ2-2; size: few; D: TRBD2
CDR3: CSGTGHPSSYNEQFF; DNA: TGCAGCGGAACGGGACACCCGAGCTCCTACAATGAGCAGTTCTTC; V: TRBV29-1; J: TRBJ2-1; size: .; D: .
CDR3: CATERGGTDTQYF; DNA: TGTGCCACCGAGCGGGGGGGAACAGATACGCAGTATTTT; V: TRBV11-2; J: TRBJ2-3; size: once; D: TRBD2
CDR3: CAIRLESYEQYF; DNA: TGTGCCATCAGACTAGAAAGCTACGAGCAGTACTTC; V: TRBV10-3; J: TRBJ2-7; size: .; D: .
CDR3: CASSKWDSELYGYTF; DNA: TGTGCCAGCAGCAAATGGGACAGCGAACTCTATGGCTACACCTTC; V: TRBV7-9; J: TRBJ1-2; size: few; D: TRBD1